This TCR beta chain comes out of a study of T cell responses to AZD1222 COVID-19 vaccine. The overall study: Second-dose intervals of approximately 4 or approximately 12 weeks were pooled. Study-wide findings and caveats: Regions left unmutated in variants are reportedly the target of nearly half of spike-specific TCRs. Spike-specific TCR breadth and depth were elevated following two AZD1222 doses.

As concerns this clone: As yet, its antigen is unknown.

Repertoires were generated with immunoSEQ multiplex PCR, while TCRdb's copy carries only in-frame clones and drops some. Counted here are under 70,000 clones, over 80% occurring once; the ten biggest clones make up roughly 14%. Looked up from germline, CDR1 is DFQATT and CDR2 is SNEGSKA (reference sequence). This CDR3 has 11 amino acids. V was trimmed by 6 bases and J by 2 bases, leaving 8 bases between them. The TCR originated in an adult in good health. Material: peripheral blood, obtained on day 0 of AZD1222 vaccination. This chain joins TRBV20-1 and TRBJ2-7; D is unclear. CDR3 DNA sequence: TGCAGTGCGGACGGGCCCTACGAGCAGTACTTC. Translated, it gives CSADGPYEQYF.